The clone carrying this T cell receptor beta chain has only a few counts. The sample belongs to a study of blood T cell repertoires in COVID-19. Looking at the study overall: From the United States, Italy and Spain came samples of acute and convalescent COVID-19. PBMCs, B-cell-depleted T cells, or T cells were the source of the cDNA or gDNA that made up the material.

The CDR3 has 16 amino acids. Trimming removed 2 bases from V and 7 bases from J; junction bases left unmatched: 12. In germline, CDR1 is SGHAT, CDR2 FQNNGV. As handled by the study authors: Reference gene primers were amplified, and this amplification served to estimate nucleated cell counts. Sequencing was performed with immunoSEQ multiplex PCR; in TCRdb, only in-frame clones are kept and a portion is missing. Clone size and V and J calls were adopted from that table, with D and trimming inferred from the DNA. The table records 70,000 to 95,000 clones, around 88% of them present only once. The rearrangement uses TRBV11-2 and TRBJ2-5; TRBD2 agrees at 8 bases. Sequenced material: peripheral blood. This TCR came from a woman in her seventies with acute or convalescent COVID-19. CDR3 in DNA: TGTGCCAGCAGCTTAAGAGGGCTAGCGGGCCCGACGACCCAGTACTTC. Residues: CASSLRGLAGPTTQYF.